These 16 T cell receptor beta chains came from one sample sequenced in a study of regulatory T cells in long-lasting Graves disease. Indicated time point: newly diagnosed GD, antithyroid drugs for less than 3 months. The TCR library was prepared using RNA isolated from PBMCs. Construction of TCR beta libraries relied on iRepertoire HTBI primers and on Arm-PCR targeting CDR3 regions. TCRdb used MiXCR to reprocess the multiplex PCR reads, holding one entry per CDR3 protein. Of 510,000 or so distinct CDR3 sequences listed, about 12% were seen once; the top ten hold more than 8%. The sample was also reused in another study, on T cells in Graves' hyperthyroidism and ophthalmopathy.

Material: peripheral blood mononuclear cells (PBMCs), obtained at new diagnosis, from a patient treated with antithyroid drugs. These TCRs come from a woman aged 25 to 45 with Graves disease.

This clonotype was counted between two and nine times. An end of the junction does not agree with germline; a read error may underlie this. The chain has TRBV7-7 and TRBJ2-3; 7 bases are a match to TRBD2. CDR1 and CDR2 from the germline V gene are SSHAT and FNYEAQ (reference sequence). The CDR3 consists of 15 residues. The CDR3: CASSSTSAGTDTQYF. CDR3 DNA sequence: TGTGCTAGCAGCTCCACTAGCGCAGGAACGGATACGCAGTATTTT.

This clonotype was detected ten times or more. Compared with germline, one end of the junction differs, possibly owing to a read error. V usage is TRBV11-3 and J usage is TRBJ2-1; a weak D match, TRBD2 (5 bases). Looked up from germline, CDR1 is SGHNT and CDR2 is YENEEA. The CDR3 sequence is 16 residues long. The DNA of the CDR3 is TGTGCCAGCAGCTTAACTTCGCGGGTAGCCTACAATGGGCAGTTCTTC. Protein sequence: CASSLTSRVAYNGQFF.

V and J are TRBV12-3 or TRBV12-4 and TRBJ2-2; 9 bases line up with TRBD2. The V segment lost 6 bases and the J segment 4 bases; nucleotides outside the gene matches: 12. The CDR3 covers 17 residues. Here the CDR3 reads CASSLSLASGATGELFF. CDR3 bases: TGTGCCAGCAGCCTCTCCTTGGCTAGCGGGGCCACCGGGGAGCTGTTTTTT.

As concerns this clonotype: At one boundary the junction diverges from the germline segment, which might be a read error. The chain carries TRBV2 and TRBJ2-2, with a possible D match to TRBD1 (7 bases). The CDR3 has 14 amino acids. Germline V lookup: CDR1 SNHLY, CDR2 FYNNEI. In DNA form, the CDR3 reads TGTGCCTGCAGCCCCAGGGGGGCGCCCGGGGAGCTGTTTTTT. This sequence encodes CACSPRGAPGELFF.

The CDR3 DNA sequence: TGTGCCACCGGGGACAGTAGCAATCAGCCCCAGCATTTT. This encodes CATGDSSNQPQHF. J is TRBJ1-5 and V is TRBV24-1; 7 nucleotides align to TRBD1. The ends lost 9 bases at V and 0 bases at J; junction bases unmatched: 1. The CDR3 contains 13 residues. Looked up from germline, CDR1 is KGHDR and CDR2 is SFDVKD.

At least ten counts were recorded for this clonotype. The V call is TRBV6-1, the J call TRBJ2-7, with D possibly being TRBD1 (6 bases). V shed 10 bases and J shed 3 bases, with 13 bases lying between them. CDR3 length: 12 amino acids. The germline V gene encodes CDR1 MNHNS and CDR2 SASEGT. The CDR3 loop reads CATTDSYYEQYF. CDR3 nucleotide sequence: TGTGCCACAACGGACAGCTACTACGAGCAGTACTTC.

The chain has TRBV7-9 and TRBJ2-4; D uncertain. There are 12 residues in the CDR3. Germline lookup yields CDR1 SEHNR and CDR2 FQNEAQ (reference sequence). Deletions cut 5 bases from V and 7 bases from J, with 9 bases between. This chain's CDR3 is CASSPSMNIQYF. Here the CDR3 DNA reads TGTGCCAGCAGCCCGAGCATGAACATTCAGTACTTC.

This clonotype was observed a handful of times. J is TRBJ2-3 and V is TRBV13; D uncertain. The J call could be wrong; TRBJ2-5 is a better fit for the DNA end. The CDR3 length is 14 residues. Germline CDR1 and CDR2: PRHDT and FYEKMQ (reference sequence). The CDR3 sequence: CASSPRWEGETQYF. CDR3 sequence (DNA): TGTGCCAGCAGCCCCCGTTGGGAAGGCGAGACCCAGTACTTC.

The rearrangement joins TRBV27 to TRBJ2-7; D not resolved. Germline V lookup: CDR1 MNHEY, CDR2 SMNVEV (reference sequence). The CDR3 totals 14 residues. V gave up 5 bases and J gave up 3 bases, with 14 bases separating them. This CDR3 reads CASSAYSRHYEQYF. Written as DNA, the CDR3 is TGTGCCAGCAGTGCTTACAGCCGTCACTACGAGCAGTACTTC.

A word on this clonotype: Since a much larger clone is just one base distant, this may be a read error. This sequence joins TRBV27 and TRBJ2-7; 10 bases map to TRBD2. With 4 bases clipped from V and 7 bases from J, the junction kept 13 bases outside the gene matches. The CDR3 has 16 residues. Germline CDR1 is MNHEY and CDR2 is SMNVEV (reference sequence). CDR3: CASSWGLAGVVDEQYF. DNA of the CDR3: TGTGCCAGCAGTTGGGGGCTAGCGGGAGTAGTGGATGAGCAGTACTTC.

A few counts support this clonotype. CDR3: CASSETGGNTEAFF. The CDR3 DNA reads as TGCGCCAGCAGTGAGACAGGGGGTAACACTGAAGCTTTCTTT. The chain combines TRBV10-2 with TRBJ1-1, with 8 bases lining up with TRBD1. Trimming removed 2 bases from V and 2 bases from J; junction bases left unmatched: 1. Germline loops: CDR1 WSHSY, CDR2 SAAADI. The CDR3 loop spans 14 amino acids.

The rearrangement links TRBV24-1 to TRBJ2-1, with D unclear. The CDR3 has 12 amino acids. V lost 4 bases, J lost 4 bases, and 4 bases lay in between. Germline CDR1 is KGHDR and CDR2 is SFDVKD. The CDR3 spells CATSDRYNEQFF. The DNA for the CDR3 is TGTGCCACCAGTGACAGGTACAATGAGCAGTTCTTC.

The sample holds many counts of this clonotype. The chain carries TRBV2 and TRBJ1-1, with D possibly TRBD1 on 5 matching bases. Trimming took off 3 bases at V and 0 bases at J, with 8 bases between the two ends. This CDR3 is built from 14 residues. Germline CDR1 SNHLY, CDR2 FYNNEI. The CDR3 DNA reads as TGTGCCAGCAGTGAGGGACGGATGAACACTGAAGCTTTCTTT. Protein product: CASSEGRMNTEAFF. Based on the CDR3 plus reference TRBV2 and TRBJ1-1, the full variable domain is EPEVTQTPSHQVTQMGQEVILRCVPISNHLYFYWYRQILGQKVEFLVSFYNNEISEKSEIFDDQFSVERPDGSNFTLKIRSTKLEDSAMYFCASSEGRMNTEAFFGQGTRLTVV.

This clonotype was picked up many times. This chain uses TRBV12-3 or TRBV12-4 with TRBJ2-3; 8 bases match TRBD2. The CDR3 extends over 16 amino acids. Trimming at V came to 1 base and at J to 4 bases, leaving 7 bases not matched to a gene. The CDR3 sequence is CASSLGPGGPADTQYF. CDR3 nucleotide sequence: TGTGCCAGCAGTTTAGGTCCGGGAGGGCCCGCAGATACGCAGTATTTT.

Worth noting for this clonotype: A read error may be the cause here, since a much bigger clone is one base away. CDR3 region: CASTRDERAFF. In nucleotides, the CDR3 is TGTGCCAGCACCAGGGACGAAAGAGCTTTCTTT. This sequence joins TRBV6-1 and TRBJ2-3; weak D call: TRBD1 (5 bases). The tail of the sequence fits TRBJ1-1 better, so the J call may be wrong. Germline V lookup: CDR1 MNHNS, CDR2 SASEGT. The CDR3 is made up of 11 amino acids.

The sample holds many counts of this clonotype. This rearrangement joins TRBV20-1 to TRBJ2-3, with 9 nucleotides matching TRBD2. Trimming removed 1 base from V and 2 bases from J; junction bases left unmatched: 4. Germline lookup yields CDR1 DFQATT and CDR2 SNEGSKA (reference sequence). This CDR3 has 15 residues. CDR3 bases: TGCAGTGCTAGAGGGGCGGGAGGGCCCACAGATACGCAGTATTTT. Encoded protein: CSARGAGGPTDTQYF.